Given below is one T cell receptor (beta chain) in context. What it binds is not known. The study enrolled healthy HIV-negative adults without recent acute infections or vaccinations as donors. This table comes from immunoSEQ multiplex PCR, and its TCRdb copy is limited to in-frame clones, with some not included. In the table there are over a million clones, 70% to 80% of which are singletons. The sample originates from a study of shared clonotypes between healthy human individuals. Study-wide results and caveats: Specimens sampled were limited to blood, with tissue repertoires likely differing.

Sequencing was carried out using memory CD4+ T cells from PBMCs. Subset reported: CD45RA-negative fraction. The source is a man aged 18 to 29 in good health. Some clones in this sample may be carry-over from other donors' samples.

Here the CDR3 DNA reads TGTGCCAGCAGCACGATGACCGGGACACCCTACGAGCAGTACTTC. It encodes CASSTMTGTPYEQYF. V usage is TRBV28 and J usage is TRBJ2-7; the D gene is possibly TRBD1 (6 bases). V shed 6 bases and J shed 2 bases, with 17 bases lying between them. CDR1 MDHEN and CDR2 SYDVKM come from the germline V gene. CDR3 size: 15 residues.